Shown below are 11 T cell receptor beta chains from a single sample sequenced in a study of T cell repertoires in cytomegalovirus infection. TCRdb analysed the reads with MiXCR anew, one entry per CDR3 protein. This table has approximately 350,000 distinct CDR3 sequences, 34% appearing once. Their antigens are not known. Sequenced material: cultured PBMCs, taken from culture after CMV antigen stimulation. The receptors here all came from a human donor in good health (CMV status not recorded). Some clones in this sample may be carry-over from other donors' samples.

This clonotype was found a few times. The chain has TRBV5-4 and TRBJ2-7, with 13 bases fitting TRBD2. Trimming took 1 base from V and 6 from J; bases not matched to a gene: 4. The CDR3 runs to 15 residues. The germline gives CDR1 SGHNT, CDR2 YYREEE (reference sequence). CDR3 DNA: TGTGCCAGCAGCTTGCCGGGACTAGCGGGAACCGAGCAGTACGTC. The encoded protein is CASSLPGLAGTEQYV.

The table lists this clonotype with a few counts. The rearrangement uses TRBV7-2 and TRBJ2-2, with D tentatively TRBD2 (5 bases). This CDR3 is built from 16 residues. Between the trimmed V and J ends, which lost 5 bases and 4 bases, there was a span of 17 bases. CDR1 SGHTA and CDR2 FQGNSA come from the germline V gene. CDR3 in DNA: TGTGCCAGCAGCAATCCGTCCGGGATTACCACCGGGGAGCTGTTTTTT. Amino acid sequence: CASSNPSGITTGELFF.

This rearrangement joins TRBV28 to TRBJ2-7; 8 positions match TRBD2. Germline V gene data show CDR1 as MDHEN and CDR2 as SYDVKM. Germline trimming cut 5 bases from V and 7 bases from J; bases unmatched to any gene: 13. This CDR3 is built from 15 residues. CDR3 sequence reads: CASSTYSGTRTEQYV. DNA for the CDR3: TGTGCCAGCAGTACATACTCCGGGACTAGGACGGAGCAGTACGTC.

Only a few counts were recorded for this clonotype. The CDR3 here is CASSLVGSGYEQYV. CDR3 bases: TGTGCCAGCAGCTTAGTTGGTAGCGGATACGAGCAGTACGTC. J is TRBJ2-7 and V is TRBV11-2; possible D gene TRBD2, 6 bases. Germline V CDR1 and CDR2: SGHAT, FQNNGV. V was pared by 1 base and J by 4 bases, with 11 bases between. The CDR3 length is 14 residues.

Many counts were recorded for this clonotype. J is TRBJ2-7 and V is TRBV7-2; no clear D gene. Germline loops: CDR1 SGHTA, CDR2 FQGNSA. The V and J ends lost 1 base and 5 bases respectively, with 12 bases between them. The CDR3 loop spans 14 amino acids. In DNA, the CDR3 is TGTGCCAGCAGCTTAGTGATAGGTCCAAACGAGCAGTACTTC. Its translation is CASSLVIGPNEQYF. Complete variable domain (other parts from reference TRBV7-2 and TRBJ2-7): GAGVSQSPSNKVTEKGKDVELRCDPISGHTALYWYRQSLGQGLEFLIYFQGNSAPDKSGLPSDRFSAERTGGSVSTLTIQRTQQEDSAVYLCASSLVIGPNEQYFGPGTRLTVT.

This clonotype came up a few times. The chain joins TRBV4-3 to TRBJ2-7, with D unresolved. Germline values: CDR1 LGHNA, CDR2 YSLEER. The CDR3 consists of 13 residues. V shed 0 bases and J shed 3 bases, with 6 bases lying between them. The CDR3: CASSQDRNYEQYF. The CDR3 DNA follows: TGCGCCAGCAGCCAAGATCGAAACTACGAGCAGTACTTC.

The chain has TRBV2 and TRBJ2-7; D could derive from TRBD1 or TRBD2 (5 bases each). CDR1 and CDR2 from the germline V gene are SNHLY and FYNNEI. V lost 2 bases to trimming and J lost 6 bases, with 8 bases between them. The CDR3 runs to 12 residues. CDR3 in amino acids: CASSEFGGEQYF. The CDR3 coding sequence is TGTGCCAGCAGTGAATTTGGGGGCGAGCAGTACTTC.

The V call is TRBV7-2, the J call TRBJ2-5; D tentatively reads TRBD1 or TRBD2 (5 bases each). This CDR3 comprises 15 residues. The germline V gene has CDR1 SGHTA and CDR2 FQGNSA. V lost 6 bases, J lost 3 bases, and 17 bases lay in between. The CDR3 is CASSPWGTQKETQYF. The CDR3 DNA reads TGTGCCAGCAGTCCCTGGGGGACCCAAAAAGAGACCCAGTACTTC.

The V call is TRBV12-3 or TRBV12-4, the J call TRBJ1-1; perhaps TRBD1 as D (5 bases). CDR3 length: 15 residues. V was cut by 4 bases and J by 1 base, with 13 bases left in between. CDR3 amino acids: CASSSAAGTNTEAFF. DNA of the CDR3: TGTGCCAGCAGTTCCGCTGCGGGGACGAACACTGAAGCTTTCTTT.

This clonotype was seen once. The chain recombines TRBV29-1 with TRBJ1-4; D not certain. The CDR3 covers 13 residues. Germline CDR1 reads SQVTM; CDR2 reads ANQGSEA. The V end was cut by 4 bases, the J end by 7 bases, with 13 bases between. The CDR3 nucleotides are TGCAGCGTTGGGACCGGAACGGGTGAAAAACTGTTTTTT. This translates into CSVGTGTGEKLFF.

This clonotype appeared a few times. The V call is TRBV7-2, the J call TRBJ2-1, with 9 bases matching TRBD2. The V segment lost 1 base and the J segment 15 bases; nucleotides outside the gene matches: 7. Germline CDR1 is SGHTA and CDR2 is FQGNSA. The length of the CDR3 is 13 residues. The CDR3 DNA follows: TGTGCCAGCAGCTTAGTCGCAGCGGGAGGCCTGTTCTTC. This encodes CASSLVAAGGLFF. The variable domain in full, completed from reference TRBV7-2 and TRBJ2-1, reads GAGVSQSPSNKVTEKGKDVELRCDPISGHTALYWYRQSLGQGLEFLIYFQGNSAPDKSGLPSDRFSAERTGGSVSTLTIQRTQQEDSAVYLCASSLVAAGGLFFGPGTRLTVL.